The TCR beta chain described here comes from a study of T cells in Graves' hyperthyroidism and ophthalmopathy. Study results and caveats: Blood also held most thyroid clonotypes expanded beyond 0.001. Stable hyperthyroidism was separated from ophthalmopathy by a model based on 13 V-J features.

A patient was excluded if there was uncontrolled infection, other autoimmune disease, pregnancy or lactation. TCR beta CDR3 sequences were amplified from RNA transcripts. HTBI primers were the set used in a first-round RT-PCR of the TCR CDR3. TCRdb processed the multiplex PCR reads anew with MiXCR; each CDR3 protein has one entry. The sample includes 550,000 to 700,000 distinct CDR3 sequences, approximately 44% of them seen just once. This CDR3 has 16 amino acids. From germline, CDR1 is DFQATT and CDR2 SNEGSKA (reference sequence). V shed 4 bases and J 3 bases; nucleotides not matched to a gene: 9. Regarding this clonotype: Its antigen remains unknown.

The rearrangement links TRBV20-1 to TRBJ2-7; TRBD2 matches at 13 bases. Input material: peripheral blood or thyroid tissue (not recorded which). The TCR sequence derives from an adult woman with Graves' disease, either hyperthyroidism or ophthalmopathy (not recorded which). This CDR3 is CSAINPWTSGSYEQYF. The CDR3 DNA sequence: TGCAGTGCTATTAACCCCTGGACTAGCGGGAGCTACGAGCAGTACTTC.